This T cell receptor (beta chain) was recorded in a study of regulatory T cells in long-lasting Graves disease. At the level of the study: Over 5 years of antithyroid drugs plus positive TSH receptor antibodies defined persistent Graves' disease. Study-wide results and limits: Sample size, which was small, may have reduced accuracy. Relative to newly diagnosed Graves' patients, persistent ones had lower TCR diversity.

Building the TCR beta libraries relied on iRepertoire HTBI primers, and CDR3 regions underwent Arm-PCR. A single record per CDR3 protein comes from TCRdb applying MiXCR to the multiplex PCR reads. The top ten clones hold roughly 7.7% of a sample with approximately 500,000 distinct CDR3 sequences, about 22% of them seen once. Sample time point: persistent/refractory GD, antithyroid drugs over 5 years with positive TRAb. Following extraction of RNA from PBMCs, that RNA was used to make the TCR library. Staff took around 9.7 milliliters of peripheral blood and put it into EDTA tubes. V lost 1 base to trimming and J lost 3 bases, with 31 bases between them. Germline lookup yields CDR1 PRHDT and CDR2 FYEKMQ (reference sequence). The CDR3 loop spans 21 amino acids. Notes on this clonotype: Its antigen remains unidentified.

This receptor was identified in a female donor with Graves disease. The chain joins TRBV13 to TRBJ2-7, with TRBD1 as a possible D gene (5 bases). Source: peripheral blood mononuclear cells (PBMCs), taken when the disease was refractory, from a patient treated with antithyroid drugs. The CDR3 here is CASSLEGRGRQVTPQHYEQYF. CDR3 in DNA: TGTGCCAGCAGCTTAGAGGGTAGGGGTCGGCAAGTAACCCCTCAACACTACGAGCAGTACTTC.